The source of this TCR beta chain is a study of blood T cell repertoires in COVID-19. Sequencing was performed with immunoSEQ multiplex PCR; in TCRdb, only in-frame clones are kept and a portion is missing. Of 170,000 or so clones detected, 83% appear once; the ten largest clones hold 1.5% to 1.7%. Germline loops: CDR1 SGHAT, CDR2 FQDESV (reference sequence). V shed 2 bases and J 8 bases; nucleotides not matched to a gene: 4. CDR3 length: 16 amino acids. The sequence came from a human donor in a cohort sampled during active COVID-19. Sequencing input: peripheral blood. This rearrangement joins TRBV11-1 to TRBJ1-6, with TRBD1 matching 12 bases. CDR3 region: CASSLTGTGGDSPLHF. DNA for the CDR3: TGTGCCAGCAGCTTAACCGGGACAGGGGGCGATTCACCCCTCCACTTT.